This T cell receptor beta chain was profiled in a study of neurological immune-mediated disorders. With V trimmed by 6 bases and J by 3 bases, 8 bases remained unmatched. CDR1 and CDR2 (germline): MNHNY, SVGAGI (reference sequence). The CDR3 has 16 amino acids. TCRdb analysed the 5' RACE reads with MiXCR anew, one entry per CDR3 protein. The sample shows roughly 50,000 distinct CDR3 sequences, about an eighth of them seen only once. V is TRBV6-6 and J is TRBJ1-5, with 10 nucleotides matching TRBD1. The source of this sequence is a woman aged 60-75 years with HTLV-1-associated myelopathy (HAM/TSP). The sequencing sample was made of PBMCs. In DNA, the CDR3 is TGTGCCAGCAGAAACACGGGACAGGGGTTCAATCAGCCCCAGCATTTT. Translating it yields CASRNTGQGFNQPQHF.